This T cell receptor (beta chain) appears in the sequencing data of a study of chemoradiotherapy in HPV16-positive cancers. A remark on this clone: Its specificity is not known.

General study results and limits: In HPV16-positive patients, HPV-responsive T-cell expansion tracked better recurrence-free survival. Functional assays defining HPV-specific T cells used only two HPV16-positive patients. Non-HPV-specific T cells did not expand in tumors during treatment, whereas candidate HPV-specific clones and E7-related motifs did.

Produced via immunoSEQ multiplex PCR; TCRdb's table is partial and in-frame only. This sample has about 5,000 clones, with 85% to 95% found just once. The V gene end was trimmed by 4 bases and the J gene end by 5 bases; junction bases not matched to a gene: 5. Per the germline V gene, CDR1 is SGHDN and CDR2 is FVKESK. This CDR3 is built from 14 residues. The chain links TRBV14 to TRBJ2-1; 7 bases map to TRBD1. Specimen collection occurred from a patient who underwent chemoradiotherapy. The receptor comes from a human donor with HPV-associated anogenital cancer. CDR3 loop: CASSRLGTDNEQFF. For the CDR3, the DNA is TGTGCCAGCAGCCGGCTTGGGACAGACAATGAGCAGTTCTTC.